This T cell receptor (beta chain) was observed in a study of CD8+CD57+ T cells in acquired aplastic anemia. Across the whole study: The DNA of sorted CD4+ and CD8+ cells averaged around 3 ug. CD4+ cells from healthy donors averaged about 10 million reads. General study points: Overlapping CD8+ CDR3 repertoires of patients and controls contained 25 to 35 shared sequences. Statistical testing detected no significant gap in CD8+ Simpson's diversity between patients and controls.

This clonotype came up many times. Its antigen remains unknown. With a much larger clone just one base away, this may be a read error. CDR1 and CDR2 from the germline V gene are ENHRY and SYGVKD. Trimming removed 3 bases at V and 9 bases at J, with 11 bases between. The CDR3 runs to 12 residues. Genomic DNA templated the TCR beta VDJ and CDR3 profiling. From the reads, TCRdb called clonotypes with MiXCR, one entry per CDR3 protein. Among hundreds of thousands of distinct CDR3 sequences listed, 55% to 75% were seen once. The receptor comes from a human donor in good health, serving as a control. This chain connects TRBV10-3 to TRBJ2-5; maybe TRBD2 (5 bases). The sequencing input was sorted CD4+, CD8+, or CD8+CD57+ T cells (not recorded which) from PBMCs. CDR3 in DNA: TGTGCCATCAGTGACCCAGAGGAGGCCCAGTACTTC. Translated: CAISDPEEAQYF.